This TCR beta chain emerged from a study of post-analysis software for immune sequencing data. Study background: Relapsing-remitting, secondary progressive and progressive-relapsing forms made up the multiple sclerosis disease courses.

Prepared libraries of TCR beta cDNA carried unique molecular identifiers. With roughly 0.95 to 11 million T cells as the source, 400,000 to 550,000 cDNA molecules resulted. TCRdb called the PCR reads again in MiXCR, with one record for every CDR3 protein. Counted here are around 700,000 distinct CDR3 sequences, roughly three fifths occurring once; the ten biggest clones make up about 11%. The CDR3 extends over 18 amino acids. J gave up 4 bases and V 1 base, and 7 bases lay outside the gene matches. CDR1 is SGHTA, CDR2 FQGNSA, per germline. Notes on the study in general: When compared against controls, multiple sclerosis patients showed significantly lower normalized Chao1 diversity. Samples made in the same batch grouped tightly together by F measure. About 5 TRBV segments appeared more often in patients than in controls, and TRBV5-6, TRBV5-1 and TRBV20-1 were among these.

A word on this clonotype: Its antigen is still unknown.

Sequencing was carried out using blood. V usage is TRBV7-2 and J usage is TRBJ2-1; 13 bases match TRBD2. This TCR came from a girl aged 2 to 9 with multiple sclerosis. The CDR3 region is CASSLEGLAGTSYNEQFF. The CDR3 DNA sequence: TGTGCCAGCAGCTTAGAGGGACTAGCGGGGACTTCTTACAATGAGCAGTTCTTC.